This T cell receptor (beta chain) was sequenced for a study of blood T cell repertoires in COVID-19. A word on this clone: Compared with germline, one end of the junction differs, possibly owing to a read error.

The V gene's germline CDR1 is MGHDK and CDR2 SYGVNS. The CDR3 covers 15 residues. TCRdb keeps only in-frame clones here, not all; method: immunoSEQ multiplex PCR. The sample yields 250,000 to 350,000 clones, roughly nine tenths seen once. The receptor was isolated from a woman aged 45-60 years who had been exposed to COVID-19. The rearrangement uses TRBV25-1 and TRBJ2-7; TRBD2 agrees at 10 bases. The sequenced sample consisted of PBMCs or T cells enriched from blood (not recorded which). CDR3 residues: CASNEGLAGEGEQYF. The CDR3 nucleotides are TGTGCCAGCAATGAAGGGCTAGCGGGGGAAGGGGAGCAGTACTTC.